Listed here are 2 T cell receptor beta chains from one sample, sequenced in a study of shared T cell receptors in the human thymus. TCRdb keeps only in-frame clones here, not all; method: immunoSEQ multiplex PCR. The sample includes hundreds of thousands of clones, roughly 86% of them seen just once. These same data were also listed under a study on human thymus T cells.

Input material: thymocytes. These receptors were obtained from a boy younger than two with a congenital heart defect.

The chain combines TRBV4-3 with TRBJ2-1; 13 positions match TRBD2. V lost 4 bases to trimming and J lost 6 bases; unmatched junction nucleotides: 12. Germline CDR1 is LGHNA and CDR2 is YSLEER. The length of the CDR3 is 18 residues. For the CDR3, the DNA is TGCGCCAGCAGCCTCAAGTTGGGAGGACTAGCGGGGGTCAATGAGCAGTTCTTC. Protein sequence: CASSLKLGGLAGVNEQFF.

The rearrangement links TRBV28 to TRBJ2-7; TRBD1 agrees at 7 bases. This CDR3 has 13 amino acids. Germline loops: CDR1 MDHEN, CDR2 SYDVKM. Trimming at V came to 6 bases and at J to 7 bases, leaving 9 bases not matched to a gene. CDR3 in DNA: TGTGCCAGCAGGCTAAGACAGGGAGATGAGCAGTACTTC. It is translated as CASRLRQGDEQYF.